The 7 T cell receptor beta chains presented below share a single source sample, sequenced in a study of blood T cell repertoires in COVID-19. The repertoire was sequenced with immunoSEQ multiplex PCR; TCRdb's copy has only in-frame clones and lacks some. The data contain 130,000 or so clones, over 75% of them seen just once; the ten biggest clones take up around 15%. Source material: peripheral blood. The source is a man in his 60s with active or convalescent COVID-19.

The CDR3 region has the DNA TGTGCCAGCAGTGAAGCCCAGGGGGTAGAAAATGAAAAACTGTTTTTT. This translates into CASSEAQGVENEKLFF. This chain joins TRBV2 and TRBJ1-4, with 7 bases lining up with TRBD1. CDR1 and CDR2 (germline): SNHLY, FYNNEI. Unmatched junction bases numbered 6, after V lost 0 bases and J lost 5 bases. The CDR3 is 16 residues long.

This chain joins TRBV27 and TRBJ1-2; tentative D call: TRBD1 (6 bases). Trimming removed 5 bases at V and 8 bases at J, with 18 bases between. Per germline, CDR1 MNHEY and CDR2 SMNVEV (reference sequence). The length of the CDR3 is 14 residues. Here the CDR3 reads CASSPRRDIRGYTF. CDR3 sequence (DNA): TGTGCCAGCAGTCCCCGAAGGGACATTCGCGGCTACACCTTC.

Concerning this clone itself: Other DNA sequences in the same sample also yield this CDR3. The chain has TRBV5-1 and TRBJ1-1, with TRBD1 as a possible D gene (5 bases). The V and J ends lost 1 base and 1 base respectively, with 5 bases between them. In germline, CDR1 is SGHRS, CDR2 YFSETQ. The CDR3 has 13 amino acids. CDR3 residues: CASSLTGNTEAFF. The CDR3 nucleotides read TGCGCCAGCAGCTTGACAGGGAACACTGAAGCTTTCTTT.

This chain joins TRBV6-5 and TRBJ1-6, with 7 nucleotides matching TRBD1. The CDR3 has 15 amino acids. Germline V gene lookup returns CDR1 MNHEY and CDR2 SVGAGI. The V segment lost 5 bases and the J segment 5 bases; nucleotides outside the gene matches: 6. Here the CDR3 reads CASSRRGIDNSPLHF. The CDR3 DNA is TGTGCCAGCAGTCGCAGGGGGATTGATAATTCACCCCTCCACTTT.

This chain uses TRBV30 with TRBJ1-5, with D perhaps matching TRBD1 (6 bases). CDR3 length equals 13 residues. CDR1 GTSNPN and CDR2 SVGIG come from the germline V gene (reference sequence). The V and J ends lost 1 base and 7 bases respectively, with 11 bases between them. CDR3 protein: CAWSAGVRQPQHF. The CDR3 bases are TGTGCCTGGAGTGCAGGGGTGAGGCAGCCCCAGCATTTT.

The table lists this clone with a few counts. The chain joins TRBV18 to TRBJ2-2, with D perhaps TRBD2 (5 bases). This CDR3 has 14 residues. Trimming removed 5 bases from V and 0 bases from J, with 7 bases in between. Germline V gives CDR1 KGHSH, CDR2 LQKENI. This CDR3 is CASSDGANTGELFF. CDR3 sequence (DNA): TGTGCCAGCTCAGACGGGGCGAACACCGGGGAGCTGTTTTTT.

Ten or more counts support this clone. The chain uses TRBV28 and TRBJ1-5; D remains unclear. The V and J ends lost 6 bases and 5 bases respectively, with 8 bases between them. The CDR3 contains 12 residues. Per germline, CDR1 MDHEN and CDR2 SYDVKM. The CDR3 spells CASRKEYQPQHF. CDR3 bases: TGTGCCAGCAGGAAGGAGTATCAGCCCCAGCATTTT.